Sequencing of this TCR beta chain was carried out in a study of shared clonotypes between healthy human individuals. This CDR3 comprises 14 residues. Germline lookup yields CDR1 SGHTA and CDR2 FQGNSA. The V end lost 5 bases, the J end lost 0 bases, and 8 bases lay between the germline ends. Of note for this clone: The antigen is not known. Distinct nucleotide sequences in the sample also encode this CDR3.

Findings and limits, study-wide: Estimated richness was generally greater in naive than memory subsets.

TCRdb's table, derived via immunoSEQ multiplex PCR, lists solely in-frame clones and lacks some. There are 2.5 million or so clones in the sample; 90% to 95% occur only once, and under 0.15% lies in the top ten. Sequences were obtained from naive CD4+ T cells sorted from blood. Subset described: CD45RA+ positively selected. The chain has TRBV7-2 and TRBJ1-5; no firm D call. This clonotype originated in a man aged 18-30 years in good health. The CDR3 sequence is CASSLGPSNQPQHF. The CDR3 coding sequence is TGTGCCAGCAGCCTAGGTCCTAGCAATCAGCCCCAGCATTTT.